A selection of T cell receptor beta chains follows, all from one sample in a study of metastatic and nonmetastatic thyroid tumors. TCRdb called clones again from the PCR reads with MiXCR. Of about 92,000 clones in the sample, more than 12% were seen once. Source material: blood. Receptor source: a female donor with papillary thyroid cancer or a benign thyroid nodule (not recorded which). Some clones in this sample may be carry-over from other donors' samples. Both conserved end residues are part of each CDR3. A D gene is named only where the DNA matches it firmly. Rows give clone size only sometimes, using once, few, many, or a class for an expanded clone.

j_call d_call clone_size v_call cdr3_aa cdr3_nt
TRBJ2-7 . many TRBV20-1 CSARDPRQYEQYF TGCAGTGCTAGAGATCCTAGACAATACGAGCAGTACTTC
TRBJ1-1 . many TRBV7-3 CASSPNHLKRTEAFF TGTGCCAGCAGCCCCAATCACCTTAAACGGACTGAAGCTTTCTTT
TRBJ1-5 . . TRBV19 CASSIKTVDQPQHF TGTGCCAGTAGTATAAAGACGGTTGATCAGCCCCAGCATTTT
TRBJ1-3 . many TRBV4-2 CASSQDIGEGPGNTIYF TGTGCCAGCAGCCAAGATATTGGAGAGGGGCCAGGGAACACCATATATTTT
TRBJ2-7 TRBD2 many TRBV6-1 CASSPRRERHYEQYF TGTGCCAGCAGCCCCAGGCGGGAGCGCCACTACGAGCAGTACTTC
TRBJ2-2 . few TRBV28 CASAPGGELFF TGTGCCAGCGCCCCAGGCGGGGAGCTGTTTTTT
TRBJ2-1 TRBD1 many TRBV11-2 CASSLDSGTGDYNEQFF TGTGCCAGCAGCTTAGATTCCGGGACAGGGGACTACAATGAGCAGTTCTTC
TRBJ2-3 . many TRBV10-3 CAISDESGTDTQYF TGTGCCATCAGTGATGAGTCTGGGACAGATACGCAGTATTTT
TRBJ2-7 . many TRBV7-2 CASSLGGQSSYEQYF TGTGCCAGCAGCTTGGGAGGACAGAGCTCCTACGAGCAGTACTTC
TRBJ1-2 . many TRBV7-8 CASSPWDLDRFYGYTF TGTGCCAGCAGCCCCTGGGATCTGGACCGCTTCTATGGCTACACCTTC
TRBJ2-7 . many TRBV7-6 CASSLGTDRSYEQYF TGTGCCAGCAGCTTAGGGACAGATAGATCCTACGAGCAGTACTTC
TRBJ2-1 . many TRBV30 CAWSVRELVRAEQFF TGTGCCTGGAGTGTAAGGGAACTAGTCCGGGCGGAGCAGTTCTTC
TRBJ1-2 TRBD1 many TRBV20-1 CSARGQGNGYTF TGCAGTGCTAGGGGACAGGGGAATGGCTACACCTTC
TRBJ2-3 TRBD1 . TRBV28 CAISLTGTGLPRVAQYF TGTGCCATCAGTTTAACCGGGACAGGGTTACCTCGGGTTGCGCAGTATTTT
TRBJ2-2 . . TRBV30 CAWSAGGRAGDLFF TGTGCCTGGAGTGCAGGTGGTCGCGCCGGGGATCTGTTTTTT
TRBJ1-1 TRBD1 many TRBV20-1 CSARAGGPNTEAFF TGCAGTGCTAGGGCAGGGGGCCCGAACACTGAAGCTTTCTTT
TRBJ1-1 TRBD1 . TRBV3-1 CASSHGLPGQSEAFF TGTGCCAGCAGCCATGGACTTCCGGGACAGAGTGAAGCTTTCTTT
TRBJ1-2 . many TRBV24-1 CATSEAGQSPYGYTF TGTGCCACCAGTGAAGCCGGACAGTCCCCATATGGCTACACCTTC
TRBJ1-1 . many TRBV5-1 CASSLAAMNTEAFF TGCGCCAGCAGCTTGGCGGCTATGAACACTGAAGCTTTCTTT
TRBJ1-4 . many TRBV6-1 CASTGDGEKLFF TGTGCCAGCACCGGGGACGGGGAAAAACTGTTTTTT
TRBJ2-2 . . TRBV3-1 CASSQEWGALGELFF TGTGCCAGCAGCCAAGAGTGGGGGGCACTAGGGGAGCTGTTTTTT
TRBJ2-7 TRBD1 many TRBV5-6 CASSYGTGGSREQYF TGTGCCAGCAGCTACGGGACAGGGGGCTCCAGGGAGCAGTACTTC
TRBJ2-7 TRBD1 many TRBV7-8 CASTGKQGRAIYEQYF TGTGCCAGCACGGGCAAACAGGGGCGAGCGATCTACGAGCAGTACTTC
TRBJ2-2 . many TRBV27 CASSLEARGPGELFF TGTGCCAGCAGCTTAGAGGCCCGGGGCCCCGGGGAGCTGTTTTTT